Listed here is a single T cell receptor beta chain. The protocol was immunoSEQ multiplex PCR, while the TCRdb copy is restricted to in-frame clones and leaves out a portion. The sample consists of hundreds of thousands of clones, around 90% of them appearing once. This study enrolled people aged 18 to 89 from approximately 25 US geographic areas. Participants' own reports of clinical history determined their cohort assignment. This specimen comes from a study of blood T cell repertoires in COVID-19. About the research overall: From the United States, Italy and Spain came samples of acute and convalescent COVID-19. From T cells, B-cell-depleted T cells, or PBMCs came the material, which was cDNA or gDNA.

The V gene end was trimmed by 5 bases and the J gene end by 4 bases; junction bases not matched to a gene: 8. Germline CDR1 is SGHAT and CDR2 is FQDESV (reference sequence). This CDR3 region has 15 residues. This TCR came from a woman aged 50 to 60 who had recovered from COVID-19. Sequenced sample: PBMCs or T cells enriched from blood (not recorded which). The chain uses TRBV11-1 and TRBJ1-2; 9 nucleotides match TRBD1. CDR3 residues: CASSPAGTGIYGYTF. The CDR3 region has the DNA TGTGCCAGCAGCCCCGCCGGGACAGGGATCTATGGCTACACCTTC.